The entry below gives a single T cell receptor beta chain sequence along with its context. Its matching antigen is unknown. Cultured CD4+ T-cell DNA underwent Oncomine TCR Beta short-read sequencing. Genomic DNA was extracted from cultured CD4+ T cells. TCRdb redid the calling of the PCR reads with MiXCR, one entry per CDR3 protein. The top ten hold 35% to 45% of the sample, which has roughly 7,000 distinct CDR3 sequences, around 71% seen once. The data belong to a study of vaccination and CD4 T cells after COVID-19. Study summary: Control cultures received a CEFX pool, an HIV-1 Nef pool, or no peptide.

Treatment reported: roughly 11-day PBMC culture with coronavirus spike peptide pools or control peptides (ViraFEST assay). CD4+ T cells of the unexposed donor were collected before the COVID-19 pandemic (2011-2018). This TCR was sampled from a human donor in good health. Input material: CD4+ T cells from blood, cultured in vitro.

The CDR3 DNA is TGCAGTGCTAGCGGCAGGCCCACCGAAAAACTGTTTTTT. This sequence encodes CSASGRPTEKLFF. This chain connects TRBV20-1 to TRBJ1-4; D remains ambiguous. The CDR3 is made up of 13 amino acids. Deletions cut 3 bases from V and 8 bases from J, with 13 bases between. Germline assignment: CDR1 DFQATT and CDR2 SNEGSKA (reference sequence).